The 25 T cell receptor beta chains in this list originate from one sample, sequenced in a study of blood T cell repertoires in COVID-19 (dated by TCRdb to 2019 to 2021). The method was the immunoSEQ multiplex PCR assay. This immuneACCESS table, as held by TCRdb, lists in-frame sequences with V and J called but not all clones. Of the missing ones, under half trace to an unresolved V gene in checked studies; the others have no known cause. Counted in this sample were about 400,000 clones; about nine tenths of them appeared once. Approximately 1.5% of the sample is in the top ten clones. The material sequenced was peripheral blood. The source of these receptors is a young woman with active or convalescent COVID-19.

V is TRBV7-8 and J is TRBJ2-3, with a tentative D call TRBD2 (5 bases). The CDR3 consists of 17 residues. Trimming took off 1 base at V and 0 bases at J, with 14 bases between the two ends. Germline V gene data show CDR1 as SGHVS and CDR2 as FQNEAQ. The CDR3 coding sequence is TGTGCCAGCAGCTTAGTCCCCAGCGGTTATAGCACAGATACGCAGTATTTT. Its translation is CASSLVPSGYSTDTQYF. Full variable domain (missing parts from reference TRBV7-8 and TRBJ2-3): GAGVSQSPRYKVAKRGQDVALRCDPISGHVSLFWYQQALGQGPEFLTYFQNEAQLDKSGLPSDRFFAERPEGSVSTLKIQRTQQEDSAVYLCASSLVPSGYSTDTQYFGPGTRLTVL.

The chain combines TRBV3-1 (or the pseudogene TRBV3-2) with TRBJ2-3; D is ambiguous. This CDR3 contains 14 residues. Germline V gene lookup returns CDR1 LGHDT and CDR2 YNNKEL (reference sequence). Trimming pared 7 bases from V and 10 bases from J, leaving 21 bases between. The CDR3 spells CASTGQDSPLAQYF. CDR3 DNA: TGTGCCAGCACCGGCCAAGACTCTCCGCTTGCGCAGTATTTT.

The chain couples TRBV28 to TRBJ1-4; 10 positions agree with TRBD1. This CDR3 is 14 amino acids long. The germline gives CDR1 MDHEN, CDR2 SYDVKM. J lost 6 bases, V lost 5 bases, and 3 bases had no gene match. This CDR3 reads CASSPDRGDEKLFF. In DNA, the CDR3 is TGTGCCAGCAGTCCGGACAGGGGGGATGAAAAACTGTTTTTT.

V usage is TRBV9 and J usage is TRBJ2-7, with 11 bases lining up with TRBD1. The V and J ends lost 3 bases and 3 bases, in that order; junction bases with no gene match: 5. Per the germline V gene, CDR1 is SGDLS and CDR2 is YYNGEE. CDR3 size: 15 residues. CDR3 in amino acids: CASSEGQGGFYEQYF. The DNA for the CDR3 is TGTGCCAGCAGCGAGGGACAGGGGGGGTTCTACGAGCAGTACTTC.

This clone was counted a single time. The V call is TRBV19, the J call TRBJ1-3; D possibly corresponds to TRBD1 (5 bases). V lost 5 bases to trimming and J lost 0 bases, with 11 bases between them. Germline V gene sequence: CDR1 LNHDA, CDR2 SQIVND (reference sequence). This CDR3 comprises 15 residues. This CDR3 is CASSASGDSGNTIYF. The CDR3 DNA reads as TGTGCCAGTAGTGCCTCGGGGGACTCTGGAAACACCATATATTTT.

This clone was observed a handful of times. This rearrangement joins TRBV2 to TRBJ1-2; 8 bases are a match to TRBD1. V trimming: 6 bases; J trimming: 7 bases; junction bases outside the gene matches: 7. Germline loops: CDR1 SNHLY, CDR2 FYNNEI. This CDR3 is 13 amino acids long. The CDR3 bases are TGTGCCAGCAGGGGAGGACAGGGTATTGGCTACACCTTC. This sequence encodes CASRGGQGIGYTF.

This chain joins TRBV6-5 and TRBJ1-5; perhaps TRBD1 as D (5 bases). Germline assignment: CDR1 MNHEY and CDR2 SVGAGI. The CDR3 is 14 residues long. Trimming removed 6 bases at V and 1 base at J, with 10 bases between. The CDR3 protein is CASRAGLSNQPQHF. The CDR3, as DNA: TGTGCCAGCAGGGCAGGGTTAAGCAATCAGCCCCAGCATTTT.

V gene TRBV19 combines with J gene TRBJ1-6; D may be TRBD1 (6 bases). This CDR3 contains 14 residues. CDR1 and CDR2 from the germline V gene are LNHDA and SQIVND (reference sequence). V dropped 3 bases and J dropped 7 bases, with 10 bases sitting between them. CDR3 protein: CASSIGQLNSPLHF. CDR3 coding DNA: TGTGCCAGTAGTATTGGACAGTTGAATTCACCCCTCCACTTT.

The chain combines TRBV4-1 with TRBJ1-2; D is possibly TRBD1 (5 bases). This CDR3 is built from 16 residues. Germline CDR1 is MGHRA and CDR2 is YSYEKL. Trimming removed 1 base at V and 4 bases at J, with 16 bases between. The CDR3 sequence: CASSQGTAPGLYGYTF. In DNA, the CDR3 is TGCGCCAGCAGCCAAGGGACCGCGCCGGGACTCTATGGCTACACCTTC.

In nucleotides, the CDR3 is TGTGCCAGCATCCCCTCCCCGGACAGCTCCTACGAGCAGTACTTC. Its protein is CASIPSPDSSYEQYF. The chain couples TRBV6-5 to TRBJ2-7, with D tentatively TRBD1 (6 bases). Trimming removed 7 bases from V and 0 bases from J, with 16 bases in between. Germline V lookup: CDR1 MNHEY, CDR2 SVGAGI. CDR3 length: 15 amino acids.

This chain uses TRBV2 with TRBJ1-5, with TRBD1 matching 9 bases. CDR3 length: 18 residues. V lost 6 bases, J lost 4 bases, and 16 bases stayed unmatched. Germline CDR1 is SNHLY and CDR2 is FYNNEI. Here the CDR3 DNA reads TGTGCCAGCAGCTACCGCCCCTCAGGGACAGGGCCTAATCAGCCCCAGCATTTT. Protein product: CASSYRPSGTGPNQPQHF.

The CDR3 is CASSLGSQGVDTQYF. The CDR3, as DNA: TGTGCCAGCAGCTTGGGTTCTCAAGGGGTAGATACGCAGTATTTT. The chain employs TRBV5-4 and TRBJ2-3; tentatively, D is TRBD1 (5 bases). V lost 0 bases, J lost 5 bases, and 13 bases lay in between. The CDR3 is 15 amino acids. Germline-derived CDR1 and CDR2 are SGHNT and YYREEE (reference sequence). Combining the CDR3 with reference TRBV5-4 and TRBJ2-3 gives the whole variable domain ETGVTQSPTHLIKTRGQQVTLRCSSQSGHNTVSWYQQALGQGPQFIFQYYREEENGRGNFPPRFSGLQFPNYSSELNVNALELDDSALYLCASSLGSQGVDTQYFGPGTRLTVL.

The chain links TRBV5-1 to TRBJ2-5; 7 bases line up with TRBD2. The CDR3 has 13 residues. The germline gives CDR1 SGHRS, CDR2 YFSETQ. With 4 bases clipped from V and 4 bases from J, the junction kept 4 bases outside the gene matches. CDR3 residues: CASSAGVGETQYF. For the CDR3, the DNA is TGCGCCAGCAGCGCGGGGGTGGGAGAGACCCAGTACTTC.

A single count supports this clone. CDR3 region: CASSGGQASEQYF. The DNA of the CDR3 is TGTGCCAGCAGTGGGGGGCAGGCTTCCGAGCAGTACTTC. This rearrangement joins TRBV2 to TRBJ2-7; D might be TRBD1 (6 bases). The length of the CDR3 is 13 residues. The V end was cut by 4 bases, the J end by 6 bases, with 13 bases between. Per the germline V gene, CDR1 is SNHLY and CDR2 is FYNNEI.

The gene calls are TRBV28 and TRBJ1-4; D ambiguous. Between the trimmed V and J ends, which lost 3 bases and 3 bases, there was a span of 11 bases. Germline V gives CDR1 MDHEN, CDR2 SYDVKM. There are 15 residues in the CDR3. CDR3 in DNA: TGTGCCAGCAGTTTCGATCGGGTATCTAATGAAAAACTGTTTTTT. Its translation: CASSFDRVSNEKLFF.

The rearrangement joins TRBV19 to TRBJ1-2; tentatively, D is TRBD1 (5 bases). This CDR3 is built from 12 residues. Germline V lookup: CDR1 LNHDA, CDR2 SQIVND (reference sequence). V was clipped by 4 bases and J by 5 bases, with 8 bases between them. CDR3 DNA sequence: TGTGCCAGTAGTACCAGGGCGTATGGCTACACCTTC. This gives the protein CASSTRAYGYTF. Filled out from reference TRBV19 and TRBJ1-2, the complete variable domain reads DGGITQSPKYLFRKEGQNVTLSCEQNLNHDAMYWYRQDPGQGLRLIYYSQIVNDFQKGDIAEGYSVSREKKESFPLTVTSAQKNPTAFYLCASSTRAYGYTFGSGTRLTVV.

V and J are TRBV2 and TRBJ1-2, with TRBD1 as a possible D gene (6 bases). The germline CDR1 and CDR2 sequences are SNHLY and FYNNEI. The CDR3 spans 14 residues. V lost 3 bases and J 6 bases, leaving 14 bases between the germline ends. Here the CDR3 DNA reads TGTGCCAGCAGTGAGCAGGGGATGTACGATGGCTACACCTTC. Amino acids: CASSEQGMYDGYTF.

The V gene is TRBV7-2, the J gene TRBJ2-7, with a possible D match to TRBD2 (5 bases). V lost 7 bases and J lost 7, with 20 bases in between. Germline CDR1 is SGHTA and CDR2 is FQGNSA. This CDR3 is 14 amino acids long. CDR3 DNA: TGTGCCAGCAACCCGACCGGGTCGACGGGGGAGCAGTACTTC. Translated: CASNPTGSTGEQYF.

This rearrangement joins TRBV2 to TRBJ2-1, with D unresolved. Trimming removed 4 bases from V and 10 bases from J, with 8 bases in between. The germline V gene encodes CDR1 SNHLY and CDR2 FYNNEI. The CDR3 runs 11 residues. CDR3 protein: CASSVGREQFF. DNA of the CDR3: TGTGCCAGCAGTGTCGGTCGAGAGCAGTTCTTC.

The gene calls are TRBV27 and TRBJ2-1; 8 nucleotides line up with TRBD2. CDR1 and CDR2 (germline): MNHEY, SMNVEV (reference sequence). CDR3 length equals 15 residues. The junction had 5 bases not matched to a gene; V was cut back by 2 bases and J by 5 bases. The CDR3 bases are TGTGCCAGCAGTTTACTAGCGGGCACCCACAATGAGCAGTTCTTC. It codes for CASSLLAGTHNEQFF.

V usage is TRBV5-4 and J usage is TRBJ2-2, with D possibly matching TRBD1 (5 bases). This CDR3 contains 15 residues. CDR1 SGHNT and CDR2 YYREEE come from the germline V gene (reference sequence). V was clipped by 1 base and J by 3 bases, with 10 bases between them. CDR3 DNA sequence: TGTGCCAGCAGCTTGCAGGGCAGGGACACCGGGGAGCTGTTTTTT. Translating gives CASSLQGRDTGELFF.

This chain connects TRBV7-9 to TRBJ1-5; D perhaps matches TRBD1 (6 bases). In germline, CDR1 is SEHNR, CDR2 FQNEAQ (reference sequence). The V gene lost 5 bases and the J gene lost 4 bases, with 12 bases spanning the gap. CDR3 length equals 14 residues. The CDR3 region has the DNA TGTGCCAGCAGCCAAGGACAGACGAATCAGCCCCAGCATTTT. This codes for CASSQGQTNQPQHF. Combining the CDR3 with reference TRBV7-9 and TRBJ1-5 gives the whole variable domain DTGVSQNPRHKITKRGQNVTFRCDPISEHNRLYWYRQTLGQGPEFLTYFQNEAQLEKSRLLSDRFSAERPKGSFSTLEIQRTEQGDSAMYLCASSQGQTNQPQHFGDGTRLSIL.

J is TRBJ2-3 and V is TRBV6-6; possible D gene TRBD2, 5 bases. This CDR3 spans 13 amino acids. The V gene lost 4 bases and the J gene lost 4 bases, with 9 bases spanning the gap. Germline loops: CDR1 MNHNY, CDR2 SVGAGI (reference sequence). This CDR3 reads CASSFRGADTQYF. The CDR3 bases are TGTGCCAGCAGTTTCCGGGGAGCAGATACGCAGTATTTT.

This clone was counted once. The J gene is TRBJ2-7, the V gene TRBV4-1, with TRBD2 as a possible D gene (6 bases). Trimming left V 1 base short and J 0 bases short, with 10 bases between. CDR3 length: 15 amino acids. Germline CDR1 is MGHRA and CDR2 is YSYEKL. CDR3: CASSQGAGLSYEQYF. CDR3 coding DNA: TGCGCCAGCAGCCAAGGTGCGGGACTCTCCTACGAGCAGTACTTC.

CDR3 nucleotide sequence: TGTGCCAGCAGTACACGGGAGAATCAGCCCCAGCATTTT. Amino acid sequence: CASSTRENQPQHF. The V gene is TRBV6-5, the J gene TRBJ1-5; no clear D. V lost 5 bases to trimming and J lost 4 bases, with 9 bases between them. The CDR3 spans 13 residues. Germline V gives CDR1 MNHEY, CDR2 SVGAGI.